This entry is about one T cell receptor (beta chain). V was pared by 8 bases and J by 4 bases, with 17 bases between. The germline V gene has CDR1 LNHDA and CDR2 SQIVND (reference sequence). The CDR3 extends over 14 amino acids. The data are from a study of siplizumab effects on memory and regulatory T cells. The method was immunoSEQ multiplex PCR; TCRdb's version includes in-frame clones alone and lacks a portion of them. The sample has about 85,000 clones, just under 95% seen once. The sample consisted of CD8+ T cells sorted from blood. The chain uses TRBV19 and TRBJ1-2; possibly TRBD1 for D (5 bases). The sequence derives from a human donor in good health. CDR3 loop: CASAIVSGTYGYTF. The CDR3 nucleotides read TGTGCCAGTGCTATAGTGTCGGGGACCTATGGCTACACCTTC.